This T cell receptor beta chain was profiled in a study of shared clonotypes between healthy human individuals. In regard to this clone: Given a far larger clone just one base away, this is likely a sequencing read error.

Looked up from germline, CDR1 is DFQATT and CDR2 is SNEGSKA (reference sequence). The CDR3 is 11 amino acids. Some clones are missing from TCRdb's copy, which holds only in-frame ones; the method was immunoSEQ multiplex PCR. The sample contains about 460,000 clones, roughly 80% of which appear only once. The chain couples TRBV20-1 to TRBJ1-2, with unresolved D. Sequencing used PBMCs. This receptor was obtained from a woman aged 35 to 49 in good health. Some clones in this sample may be carry-over from other donors' samples. In DNA form, the CDR3 reads TGCAGTGCCGGACGTGGGGAAGGCTACGCCTTC. Amino acids: CSAGRGEGYAF.